The 5 T cell receptor beta chains below all came from one sample that was sequenced in a study of beta chain features in type 1 diabetes. Their target antigens are unknown. Sequenced material consisted of expressed TCRB transcripts (all of the isolated RNA was reverse transcribed). The assay was immunoSEQ multiplex PCR, and TCRdb's table has in-frame clones only and misses some. The table has about 170,000 clones, approximately 8.1% seen once; the top ten hold around 0.94%. General study findings and limits: Type 1 diabetes patients had TCRB CDR3s that were shorter (moderately but significantly so) in all four CD4+ subsets.

Material for sequencing was central memory CD4+ T cells from blood. The receptors derive from a middle-aged woman with type 1 diabetes.

The rearrangement joins TRBV9 to TRBJ2-5; unclear D gene. V was shortened by 4 bases and J by 5 bases, with 15 bases between the two germline ends. The CDR3 consists of 14 residues. Germline-derived CDR1 and CDR2 are SGDLS and YYNGEE. CDR3 loop: CASSTAPTQETQYF. Here the CDR3 DNA reads TGTGCCAGCAGCACCGCCCCAACCCAGGAGACCCAGTACTTC.

V and J are TRBV10-3 and TRBJ1-5; the match to TRBD1 covers 10 bases. The V segment lost 11 bases and the J segment 7 bases; nucleotides outside the gene matches: 8. From germline, CDR1 is ENHRY and CDR2 SYGVKD. The CDR3 is made up of 13 amino acids. This CDR3 is CASGTGEEQPQHF. CDR3 nucleotide sequence: TGTGCCTCCGGGACAGGGGAGGAGCAGCCCCAGCATTTT.

This clone was seen only a few times. V gene TRBV27 combines with J gene TRBJ1-6; 12 nucleotides align to TRBD1. The CDR3 extends over 20 amino acids. V lost 4 bases and J lost 13; bases outside the gene matches: 23. The germline V gene encodes CDR1 MNHEY and CDR2 SMNVEV (reference sequence). The CDR3 region is CASSSLTGTGGRQYSRPLHF. The CDR3 coding sequence is TGTGCCAGCAGTTCGCTTACCGGGACAGGGGGCCGACAGTATAGTCGTCCCCTCCACTTT.

The genes are TRBV5-4 and TRBJ2-5; 7 bases map to TRBD2. CDR1 is SGHNT, CDR2 YYREEE, per germline (reference sequence). V trimming: 0 bases; J trimming: 1 base; junction bases outside the gene matches: 3. The CDR3 extends over 15 amino acids. CDR3 DNA sequence: TGTGCCAGCAGCTTGGCCCCGGGGGGCCAAGAGACCCAGTACTTC. Its translation: CASSLAPGGQETQYF.

This clone was seen a few times. This chain uses TRBV27 with TRBJ2-7; 10 bases align to TRBD2. CDR1 and CDR2 from the germline V gene are MNHEY and SMNVEV (reference sequence). Unmatched junction bases numbered 8, after V lost 8 bases and J lost 4 bases. The CDR3 spans 14 residues. The CDR3 coding sequence is TGTGCCAGCCGTAAGGCTAGCGGGAGTTACGAGCAGTACTTC. It yields the protein CASRKASGSYEQYF.